The next 4 T cell receptor beta chains were all read from a single sample in a study of blood T cell repertoires in COVID-19. Method: immunoSEQ multiplex PCR; TCRdb's copy keeps in-frame clones and lacks some. The table includes around 150,000 clones, roughly 93% detected once. Sequencing input: peripheral blood. These receptors were collected from a woman aged 50 to 60 with acute or convalescent COVID-19.

This clone was seen once. This chain uses TRBV28 with TRBJ1-2, with D perhaps TRBD1 (6 bases). From germline, CDR1 is MDHEN and CDR2 SYDVKM. The CDR3 length is 13 residues. The V and J ends lost 6 bases and 2 bases respectively, with 10 bases between them. The chain's CDR3 is CASSGQSNYGYTF. DNA for the CDR3: TGTGCCAGCAGCGGACAGTCGAACTATGGCTACACCTTC.

The CDR3 DNA reads TGTGCCAGCAGCAAACAGGGGGCCGGCGGGGAGCTGTTTTTT. This codes for CASSKQGAGGELFF. The chain couples TRBV5-4 to TRBJ2-2, with TRBD1 identical over 9 bases. V shed 4 bases, J shed 7 bases, and the junction held 5 bases outside the gene matches. The CDR3 contains 14 residues. Germline V gene lookup returns CDR1 SGHNT and CDR2 YYREEE (reference sequence). The full variable domain, rest sourced from reference TRBV5-4 and TRBJ2-2, is ETGVTQSPTHLIKTRGQQVTLRCSSQSGHNTVSWYQQALGQGPQFIFQYYREEENGRGNFPPRFSGLQFPNYSSELNVNALELDDSALYLCASSKQGAGGELFFGEGSRLTVL.

V gene TRBV19 combines with J gene TRBJ1-4; D is unresolved. From germline, CDR1 is LNHDA and CDR2 SQIVND (reference sequence). The CDR3 runs 12 residues. V was cut by 4 bases and J by 10 bases, with 10 bases left in between. The CDR3 is CASSTLSRKLFF. DNA of the CDR3: TGTGCCAGTAGTACTCTATCCCGAAAACTGTTTTTT.

The chain is built from TRBV7-9 and TRBJ1-1; the D is unclear. The CDR3 has 13 residues. CDR1 is SEHNR and CDR2 is FQNEAQ in the germline V gene (reference sequence). V was pared by 1 base and J by 0 bases, with 3 bases between. The CDR3 DNA follows: TGTGCCAGCAGCTTAGACTTGAACACTGAAGCTTTCTTT. Protein product: CASSLDLNTEAFF.